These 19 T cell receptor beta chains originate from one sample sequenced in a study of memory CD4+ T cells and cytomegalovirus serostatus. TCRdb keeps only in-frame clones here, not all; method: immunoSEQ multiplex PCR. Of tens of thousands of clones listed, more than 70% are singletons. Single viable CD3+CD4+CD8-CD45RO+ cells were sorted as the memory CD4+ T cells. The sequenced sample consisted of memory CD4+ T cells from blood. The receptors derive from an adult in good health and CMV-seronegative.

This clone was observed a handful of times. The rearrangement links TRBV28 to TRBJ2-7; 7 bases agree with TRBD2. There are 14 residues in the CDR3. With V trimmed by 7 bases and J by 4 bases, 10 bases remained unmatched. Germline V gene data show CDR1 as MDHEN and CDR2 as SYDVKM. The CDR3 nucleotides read TGTGCCAGCACCGGGGGGAGGAAGTTTTACGAGCAGTACTTC. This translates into CASTGGRKFYEQYF.

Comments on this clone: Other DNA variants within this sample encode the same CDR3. The CDR3 DNA reads TGTGCCAGCAGCTTGGGGACAGGGAGATCTGGAAACACCATATATTTT. It yields the protein CASSLGTGRSGNTIYF. The chain combines TRBV5-6 with TRBJ1-3, with TRBD1 identical over 8 bases. The CDR3 has 16 residues. J gave up 1 base and V 0 bases, and 3 bases lay outside the gene matches. The germline V gene encodes CDR1 SGHDT and CDR2 YYEEEE.

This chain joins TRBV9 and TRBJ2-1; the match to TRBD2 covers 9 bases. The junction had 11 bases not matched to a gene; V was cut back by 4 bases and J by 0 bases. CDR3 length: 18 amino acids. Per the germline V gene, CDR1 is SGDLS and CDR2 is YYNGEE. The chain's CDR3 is CASSRERGASSSYNEQFF. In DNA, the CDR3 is TGTGCCAGCAGCCGGGAGCGGGGGGCCTCGAGCTCCTACAATGAGCAGTTCTTC.

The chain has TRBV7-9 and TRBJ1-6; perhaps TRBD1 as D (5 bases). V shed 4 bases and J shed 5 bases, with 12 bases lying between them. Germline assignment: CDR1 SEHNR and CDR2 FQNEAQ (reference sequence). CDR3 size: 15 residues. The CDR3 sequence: CASSYGAGNNSPLHF. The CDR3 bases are TGTGCCAGCAGCTACGGGGCGGGGAATAATTCACCCCTCCACTTT. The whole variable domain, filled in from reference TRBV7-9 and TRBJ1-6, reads DTGVSQNPRHKITKRGQNVTFRCDPISEHNRLYWYRQTLGQGPEFLTYFQNEAQLEKSRLLSDRFSAERPKGSFSTLEIQRTEQGDSAMYLCASSYGAGNNSPLHFGNGTRLTVT.

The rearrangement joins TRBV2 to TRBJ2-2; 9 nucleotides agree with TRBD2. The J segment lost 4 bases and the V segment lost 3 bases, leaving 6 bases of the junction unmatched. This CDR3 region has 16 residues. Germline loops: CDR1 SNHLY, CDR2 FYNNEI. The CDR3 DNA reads TGTGCCAGCAGTGAGGTGGCGGGGGGGGTCACCGGGGAGCTGTTTTTT. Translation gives CASSEVAGGVTGELFF.

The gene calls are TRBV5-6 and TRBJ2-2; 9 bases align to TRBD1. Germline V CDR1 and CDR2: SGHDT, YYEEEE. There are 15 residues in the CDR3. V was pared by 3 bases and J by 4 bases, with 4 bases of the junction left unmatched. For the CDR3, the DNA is TGTGCCAGCAGCTGGGGGGACAGGGCCACCGGGGAGCTGTTTTTT. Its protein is CASSWGDRATGELFF.

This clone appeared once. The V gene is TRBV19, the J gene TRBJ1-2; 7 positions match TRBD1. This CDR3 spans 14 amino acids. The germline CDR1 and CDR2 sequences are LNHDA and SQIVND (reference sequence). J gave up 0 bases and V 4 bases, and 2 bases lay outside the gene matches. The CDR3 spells CASSRDSPNYGYTF. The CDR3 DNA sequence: TGTGCCAGTAGTAGGGACAGCCCTAACTATGGCTACACCTTC.

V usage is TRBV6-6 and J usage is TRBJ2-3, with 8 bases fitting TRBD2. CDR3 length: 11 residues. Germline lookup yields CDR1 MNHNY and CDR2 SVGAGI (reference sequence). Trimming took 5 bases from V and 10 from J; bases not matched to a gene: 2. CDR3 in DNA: TGTGCCAGCAGTCGGGAGGGTGCGCAGTATTTT. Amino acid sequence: CASSREGAQYF.

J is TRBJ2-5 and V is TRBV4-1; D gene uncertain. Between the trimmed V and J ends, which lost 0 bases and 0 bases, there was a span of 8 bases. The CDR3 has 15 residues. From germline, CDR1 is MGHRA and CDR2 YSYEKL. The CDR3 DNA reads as TGCGCCAGCAGCCAAGAGGTAGCCGACCAAGAGACCCAGTACTTC. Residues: CASSQEVADQETQYF.

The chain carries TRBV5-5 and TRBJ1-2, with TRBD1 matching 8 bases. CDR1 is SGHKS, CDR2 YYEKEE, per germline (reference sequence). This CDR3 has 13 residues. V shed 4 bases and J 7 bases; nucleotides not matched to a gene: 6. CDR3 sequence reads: CASSVSGTGGYTF. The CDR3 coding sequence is TGTGCCAGCAGCGTCTCCGGGACAGGTGGCTACACCTTC.

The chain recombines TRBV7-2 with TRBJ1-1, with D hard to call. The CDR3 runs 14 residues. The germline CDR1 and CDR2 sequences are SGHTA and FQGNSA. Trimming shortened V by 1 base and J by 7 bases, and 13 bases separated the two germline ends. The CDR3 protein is CASSLVGVYSEAFF. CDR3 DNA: TGTGCCAGCAGCTTAGTTGGGGTTTACAGTGAAGCTTTCTTT.

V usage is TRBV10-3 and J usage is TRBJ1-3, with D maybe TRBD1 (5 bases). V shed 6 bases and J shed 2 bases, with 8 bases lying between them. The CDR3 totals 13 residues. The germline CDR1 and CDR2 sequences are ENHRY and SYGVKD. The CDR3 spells CAIRGTPGNTIYF. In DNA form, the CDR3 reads TGTGCCATCAGGGGGACGCCTGGAAACACCATATATTTT.

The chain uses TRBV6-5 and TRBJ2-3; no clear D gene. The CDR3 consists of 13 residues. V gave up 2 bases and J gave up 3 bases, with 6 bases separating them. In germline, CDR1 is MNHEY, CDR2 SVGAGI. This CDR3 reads CASSYRRTDTQYF. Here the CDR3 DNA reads TGTGCCAGCAGTTACCGGCGGACAGATACGCAGTATTTT.

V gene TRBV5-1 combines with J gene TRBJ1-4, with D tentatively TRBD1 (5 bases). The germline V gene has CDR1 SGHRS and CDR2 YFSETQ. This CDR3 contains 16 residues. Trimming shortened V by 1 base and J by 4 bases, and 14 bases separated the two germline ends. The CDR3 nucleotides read TGCGCCAGCAGCTTGTTTGGGGACTTGAGTAATGAAAAACTGTTTTTT. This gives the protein CASSLFGDLSNEKLFF.

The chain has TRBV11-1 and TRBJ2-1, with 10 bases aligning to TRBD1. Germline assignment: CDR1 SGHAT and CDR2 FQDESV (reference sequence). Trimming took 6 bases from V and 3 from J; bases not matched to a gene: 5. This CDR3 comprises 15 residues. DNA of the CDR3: TGTGCCAGCAGACAAGGACAGGGGGACTACAATGAGCAGTTCTTC. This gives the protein CASRQGQGDYNEQFF.

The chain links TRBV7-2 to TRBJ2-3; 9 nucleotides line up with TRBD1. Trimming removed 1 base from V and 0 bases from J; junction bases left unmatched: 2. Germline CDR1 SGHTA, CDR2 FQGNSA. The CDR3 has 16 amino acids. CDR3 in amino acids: CASSLGTGVSTDTQYF. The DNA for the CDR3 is TGTGCCAGCAGCTTAGGGACAGGGGTTAGCACAGATACGCAGTATTTT.

The DNA for the CDR3 is TGTGCCAGCAGGGGTCAGGGGACCTATAATTCACCCCTCCACTTT. Translating it yields CASRGQGTYNSPLHF. The chain combines TRBV9 with TRBJ1-6; D might be TRBD1 (6 bases). The germline V gene has CDR1 SGDLS and CDR2 YYNGEE. This CDR3 contains 15 residues. V was cut by 5 bases and J by 2 bases, with 11 bases left in between. Full variable domain (remainder filled in from reference TRBV9 and TRBJ1-6): DSGVTQTPKHLITATGQRVTLRCSPRSGDLSVYWYQQSLDQGLQFLIQYYNGEERAKGNILERFSAQQFPDLHSELNLSSLELGDSALYFCASRGQGTYNSPLHFGNGTRLTVT.

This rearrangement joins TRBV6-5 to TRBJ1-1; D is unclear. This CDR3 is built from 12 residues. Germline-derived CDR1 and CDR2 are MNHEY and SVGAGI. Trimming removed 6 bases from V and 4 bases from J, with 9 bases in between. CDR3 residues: CASRGTTTEAFF. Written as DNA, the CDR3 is TGTGCCAGCAGGGGCACGACCACTGAAGCTTTCTTT.

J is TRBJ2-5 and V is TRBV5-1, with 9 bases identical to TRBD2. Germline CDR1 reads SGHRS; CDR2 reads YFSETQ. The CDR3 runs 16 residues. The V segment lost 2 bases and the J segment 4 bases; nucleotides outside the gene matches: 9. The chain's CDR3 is CASSFSGGSAGETQYF. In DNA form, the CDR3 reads TGCGCCAGCAGCTTTAGCGGGGGATCCGCGGGAGAGACCCAGTACTTC.